A single sample is the source of the 5 T cell receptor beta chains below, sequenced in a study of T cell responses to AZD1222 COVID-19 vaccine. Sequencing used immunoSEQ multiplex PCR; TCRdb keeps in-frame clones, though not all of them. The profile shows about 120,000 clones, around 92% of them singletons. The sequencing used peripheral blood, collected on day 0 of AZD1222 vaccination. These receptors were obtained from an adult in good health.

The chain recombines TRBV19 with TRBJ2-7; perhaps D is TRBD1 or TRBD2 (5 bases each). Trimming took 1 base from V and 5 from J, leaving 18 bases between them. The CDR3 is made up of 16 amino acids. Germline V CDR1 and CDR2: LNHDA, SQIVND (reference sequence). The CDR3, as DNA: TGTGCCAGTAGTATAGGAGGGACGGGCCCTCTCCACGAGCAGTACTTC. This sequence encodes CASSIGGTGPLHEQYF. Together with reference TRBV19 and TRBJ2-7, the CDR3 gives the full variable domain: DGGITQSPKYLFRKEGQNVTLSCEQNLNHDAMYWYRQDPGQGLRLIYYSQIVNDFQKGDIAEGYSVSREKKESFPLTVTSAQKNPTAFYLCASSIGGTGPLHEQYFGPGTRLTVT.

A single count supports this clone. The chain couples TRBV10-3 to TRBJ1-1; D is unresolved. The germline V gene has CDR1 ENHRY and CDR2 SYGVKD. The length of the CDR3 is 14 residues. V was pared by 3 bases and J by 0 bases, with 8 bases between. The CDR3 DNA is TGTGCCATCAGTGAAGCCAGACTGAACACTGAAGCTTTCTTT. The encoded protein is CAISEARLNTEAFF.

This clone was seen only a few times. The chain combines TRBV4-3 with TRBJ1-3; D ambiguous. V shed 0 bases and J shed 9 bases, with 21 bases lying between them. Germline CDR1 is LGHNA and CDR2 is YSLEER. CDR3 length equals 17 residues. CDR3 sequence (DNA): TGCGCCAGCAGCCAAGATACGACCCGCCGCTCTGGGAGCACCATATATTTT. It is translated as CASSQDTTRRSGSTIYF.

On this clone itself: Other DNA sequences in the sample encode the same CDR3. This chain joins TRBV5-1 and TRBJ1-5; D gene ambiguous. The CDR3 totals 15 residues. Germline assignment: CDR1 SGHRS and CDR2 YFSETQ. Trimming took off 0 bases at V and 0 bases at J, with 7 bases between the two ends. This chain's CDR3 is CASSLAGDSNQPQHF. The CDR3 nucleotides read TGCGCCAGCAGCTTGGCCGGGGATAGCAATCAGCCCCAGCATTTT.

J is TRBJ2-1 and V is TRBV3-1 (or the pseudogene TRBV3-2); TRBD1 matches 7 bases. Trimming cost V 4 bases and J 8 bases; bases outside gene matches: 5. The germline CDR1 and CDR2 sequences are LGHDT and YNNKEL (reference sequence). The CDR3 is made up of 13 amino acids. In DNA, the CDR3 is TGTGCCAGCAGCCCTGTAGGGGGCGATGAGCAGTTCTTC. Its translation is CASSPVGGDEQFF.